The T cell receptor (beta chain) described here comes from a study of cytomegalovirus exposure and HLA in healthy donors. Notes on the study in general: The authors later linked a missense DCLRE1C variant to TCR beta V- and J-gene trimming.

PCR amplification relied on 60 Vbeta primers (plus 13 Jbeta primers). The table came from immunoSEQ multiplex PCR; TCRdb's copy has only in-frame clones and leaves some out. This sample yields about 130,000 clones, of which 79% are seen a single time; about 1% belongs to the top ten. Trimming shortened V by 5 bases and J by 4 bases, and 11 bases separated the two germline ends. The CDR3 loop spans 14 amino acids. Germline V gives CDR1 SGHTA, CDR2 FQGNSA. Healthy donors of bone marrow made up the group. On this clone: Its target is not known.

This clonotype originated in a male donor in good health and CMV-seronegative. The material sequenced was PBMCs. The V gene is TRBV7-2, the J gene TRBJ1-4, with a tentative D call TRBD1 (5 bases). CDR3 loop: CASSLTASNEKLFF. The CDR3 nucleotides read TGTGCCAGCAGCCTGACAGCAAGTAATGAAAAACTGTTTTTT. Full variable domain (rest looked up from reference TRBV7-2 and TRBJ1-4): GAGVSQSPSNKVTEKGKDVELRCDPISGHTALYWYRQSLGQGLEFLIYFQGNSAPDKSGLPSDRFSAERTGGSVSTLTIQRTQQEDSAVYLCASSLTASNEKLFFGSGTQLSVL.